A single sample gave rise to the 21 T cell receptor beta chains below, sequenced in a study of blood T cells in healthy people across ages. PCR was performed a second time for about 7 to 12 cycles using a sample-barcoded 5' primer and a J-beta primer mix. Each CDR3 protein is one row after TCRdb ran MiXCR on the 5' RACE reads. The sample has around 900,000 distinct CDR3 sequences, just over 50% seen once. Sequenced input: blood. These receptor sequences come from a woman aged 55 to 70 in good health.

The rearrangement uses TRBV6-2 or TRBV6-3 and TRBJ1-6; D is ambiguous. The CDR3 covers 15 residues. V was cut by 2 bases and J by 7 bases, with 12 bases left in between. Germline CDR1 is MNHEY and CDR2 is SVGEGT. The CDR3: CASSYLTTGNSPLHF. The CDR3 nucleotides are TGTGCCAGCAGTTACCTTACGACGGGCAATTCACCCCTCCACTTT.

The chain uses TRBV28 and TRBJ2-7; 8 bases map to TRBD1. This CDR3 has 15 amino acids. The V and J ends lost 6 bases and 3 bases, in that order; junction bases with no gene match: 10. The germline gives CDR1 MDHEN, CDR2 SYDVKM. CDR3 sequence (DNA): TGTGCCAGCAGAAAGCAGGGGACAGGACACTACGAGCAGTACTTC. Translating it yields CASRKQGTGHYEQYF.

The chain is built from TRBV14 and TRBJ2-5, with D unclear. CDR3 size: 15 residues. Per the germline V gene, CDR1 is SGHDN and CDR2 is FVKESK. V lost 4 bases to trimming and J lost 1 base, with 13 bases between them. Here the CDR3 DNA reads TGTGCCAGCAGCCCCGGTGAAAGGTCCCAAGAGACCCAGTACTTC. As protein: CASSPGERSQETQYF.

The rearrangement links TRBV4-3 to TRBJ2-7, with TRBD2 matching over 7 bases. From germline, CDR1 is LGHNA and CDR2 YSLEER. After removal of 0 bases from V and 5 bases from J, the junction contained 4 bases not matched to a gene. The CDR3 has 14 amino acids. The CDR3 spells CASSQELGLNEQYF. The CDR3 DNA reads as TGCGCCAGCAGCCAAGAGCTGGGACTAAACGAGCAGTACTTC.

The V call is TRBV28, the J call TRBJ2-1; D may be TRBD2 (5 bases). Germline V CDR1 and CDR2: MDHEN, SYDVKM. The CDR3 covers 17 residues. Trimming took off 6 bases at V and 3 bases at J, with 21 bases between the two ends. CDR3 coding DNA: TGTGCCAGCAGCTACCGACGAGCGGATCGCATCTACAATGAGCAGTTCTTC. This translates into CASSYRRADRIYNEQFF.

CDR3 coding DNA: TGTGCCAGCAGTTCCCTGGCTAGCGGAGCCTACGAGCAGTACTTC. As protein: CASSSLASGAYEQYF. This rearrangement joins TRBV28 to TRBJ2-7; 7 bases line up with TRBD2. Germline lookup yields CDR1 MDHEN and CDR2 SYDVKM. J was trimmed by 2 bases and V by 4 bases; bases with no gene match: 8. This CDR3 has 15 residues.

V gene TRBV20-1 combines with J gene TRBJ2-1, with TRBD2 as a possible D gene (5 bases). The DNA matches TRBJ2-7 better at its end, which makes the J call doubtful. Per the germline V gene, CDR1 is DFQATT and CDR2 is SNEGSKA (reference sequence). The CDR3 contains 13 residues. CDR3 nucleotide sequence: TGCAGTGTGGCTAGCAGACCCCTCAATGAGCAGTACTTC. As protein: CSVASRPLNEQYF.

This chain joins TRBV27 and TRBJ2-2; D possibly corresponds to TRBD2 (6 bases). Germline CDR1 MNHEY, CDR2 SMNVEV (reference sequence). CDR3 length equals 19 residues. V lost 1 base and J lost 6, with 24 bases in between. The CDR3 DNA is TGTGCCAGCAGTTTATTCCAACTCAGCGGGCCGGATCTTTCCGGGGAGCTGTTTTTT. It yields the protein CASSLFQLSGPDLSGELFF.

There are a few counts of this clonotype. DNA of the CDR3: TGCGCCAGCAGCCAAGATCGAGGAGCGAACACTGAAGCTTTCTTT. Protein: CASSQDRGANTEAFF. The chain combines TRBV4-1 with TRBJ1-1, with D hard to call. CDR1 is MGHRA, CDR2 YSYEKL, per germline. V lost 0 bases to trimming and J lost 1 base, with 9 bases between them. The CDR3 runs 15 residues.

This clonotype was detected a few times. The chain joins TRBV28 to TRBJ2-5; tentative D call: TRBD1 (5 bases). The CDR3 spans 12 residues. V dropped 6 bases and J dropped 5 bases, with 10 bases sitting between them. Per germline, CDR1 MDHEN and CDR2 SYDVKM. The CDR3 region is CASRETVETQYF. Here the CDR3 DNA reads TGTGCCAGCAGGGAGACAGTGGAGACCCAGTACTTC.

The chain carries TRBV11-2 and TRBJ2-5; 8 bases align to TRBD1. This CDR3 spans 15 amino acids. Germline loops: CDR1 SGHAT, CDR2 FQNNGV. The trim removed 6 bases at V and 4 bases at J, leaving 10 bases unmatched. CDR3 nucleotide sequence: TGTGCCAGCAGGGAAGGGGCAGGGGGCGTAGAGACCCAGTACTTC. Translated: CASREGAGGVETQYF.

This chain uses TRBV7-9 with TRBJ2-5, with D possibly TRBD1 on 6 matching bases. V dropped 5 bases and J dropped 6 bases, with 16 bases sitting between them. This CDR3 comprises 14 residues. The germline gives CDR1 SEHNR, CDR2 FQNEAQ (reference sequence). DNA of the CDR3: TGTGCCAGCAGCCGAGCTACAGGGTACCAGACCCAGTACTTC. As protein: CASSRATGYQTQYF.

This clonotype occurred a few times. V usage is TRBV28 and J usage is TRBJ2-3; no clear D. Trimming cost V 6 bases and J 8 bases, with 12 bases left between them. The CDR3 is 12 residues long. Germline values: CDR1 MDHEN, CDR2 SYDVKM. The chain's CDR3 is CASSINPGTQYF. The CDR3 nucleotides read TGTGCCAGCAGCATCAATCCCGGTACGCAGTATTTT.

About this clonotype itself: Possible read error: a much larger clone is one base away. The J gene is TRBJ2-3, the V gene TRBV6-5; 7 bases fit TRBD2. The CDR3 is 12 amino acids. Germline assignment: CDR1 MNHEY and CDR2 SVGAGI. CDR3 in amino acids: CASRTSTDMQYF. The CDR3 nucleotides read TGTGCCAGCAGGACTAGCACAGATATGCAGTATTTT.

In the case of this clonotype: A junction boundary mismatches the germline segment, possibly from a read error. This chain uses TRBV4-1 with TRBJ2-1; TRBD2 agrees at 11 bases. This CDR3 comprises 16 residues. The germline gives CDR1 MGHRA, CDR2 YSYEKL. CDR3 protein: CASSQELTSGDNEQFF. The CDR3 nucleotides are TGCGCCAGCAGTCAAGAGCTGACTAGCGGGGACAATGAGCAGTTCTTC.

J is TRBJ2-1 and V is TRBV11-2; weak D call: TRBD2 (5 bases). Germline V gene lookup returns CDR1 SGHAT and CDR2 FQNNGV. The CDR3 runs to 15 residues. V was clipped by 5 bases and J by 3 bases, with 14 bases between them. The CDR3: CASSPRGPDYNEQFF. CDR3 nucleotides: TGTGCCAGCAGCCCGCGAGGGCCGGACTACAATGAGCAGTTCTTC. The full variable domain, with the rest looked up from reference TRBV11-2 and TRBJ2-1, is EAGVAQSPRYKIIEKRQSVAFWCNPISGHATLYWYQQILGQGPKLLIQFQNNGVVDDSQLPKDRFSAERLKGVDSTLKIQPAKLEDSAVYLCASSPRGPDYNEQFFGPGTRLTVL.

Turning to this clonotype: The junction departs from the called germline gene at one end, perhaps through a read error. The chain uses TRBV18 and TRBJ2-1; 10 bases fit TRBD2. The CDR3 length is 16 residues. Germline V lookup: CDR1 KGHSH, CDR2 LQKENI. CDR3 in amino acids: CASSPTTSGNPNEQFF. CDR3 bases: TGCGCCAGCTCACCAACCACTAGCGGGAATCCCAATGAGCAGTTCTTC.

This clonotype occurred a few times. The chain has TRBV12-3 or TRBV12-4 and TRBJ2-1, with TRBD2 matching over 9 bases. There are 14 residues in the CDR3. The V and J ends lost 4 bases and 10 bases, in that order; junction bases with no gene match: 8. The CDR3 region is CASSWRVSGREQFF. CDR3 in DNA: TGTGCCAGCAGTTGGAGAGTTAGCGGGAGAGAGCAGTTCTTC.

This clonotype appeared many times. A much more abundant neighbour one base away suggests this may be a read error. The chain joins TRBV12-3 or TRBV12-4 to TRBJ2-5; D gene unclear. The CDR3 runs 11 residues. V lost 6 bases and J 11 bases, leaving 13 bases between the germline ends. CDR3 residues: CASSLYNEQYF. DNA for the CDR3: TGTGCCAGCAGCCTTTACAATGAGCAGTACTTC.

This clonotype was detected a few times. The J gene is TRBJ2-7, the V gene TRBV20-1, with 12 bases that match TRBD2. The CDR3 has 17 residues. Germline V gene sequence: CDR1 DFQATT, CDR2 SNEGSKA (reference sequence). The V segment lost 6 bases and the J segment 5 bases; nucleotides outside the gene matches: 17. CDR3 sequence reads: CSAESYRTSGRTNEQYF. The CDR3 DNA is TGCAGTGCCGAGTCCTATCGCACTAGCGGGAGGACCAACGAGCAGTACTTC.

This clonotype showed up just a few times. The chain employs TRBV27 and TRBJ1-4, with TRBD1 matching over 9 bases. V gave up 6 bases and J gave up 3 bases; unmatched junction bases: 8. The CDR3 sequence is 16 residues long. Germline lookup yields CDR1 MNHEY and CDR2 SMNVEV (reference sequence). The CDR3 loop is CASRRQGGRSNEKLFF. The CDR3 nucleotides read TGTGCCAGCAGGAGACAGGGGGGTAGGTCTAATGAAAAACTGTTTTTT.